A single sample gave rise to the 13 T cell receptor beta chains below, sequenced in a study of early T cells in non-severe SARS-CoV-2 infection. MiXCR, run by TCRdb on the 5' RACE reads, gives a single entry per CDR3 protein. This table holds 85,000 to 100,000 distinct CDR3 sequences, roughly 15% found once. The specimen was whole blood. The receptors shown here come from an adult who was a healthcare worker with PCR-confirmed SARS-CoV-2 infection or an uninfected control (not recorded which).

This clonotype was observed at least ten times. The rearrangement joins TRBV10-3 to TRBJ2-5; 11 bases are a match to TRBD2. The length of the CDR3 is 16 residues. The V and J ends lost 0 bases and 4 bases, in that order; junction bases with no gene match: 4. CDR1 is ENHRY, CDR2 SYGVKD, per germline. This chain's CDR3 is CAISESLAGEGETQYF. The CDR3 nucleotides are TGTGCCATCAGTGAGTCACTAGCGGGAGAAGGAGAGACCCAGTACTTC.

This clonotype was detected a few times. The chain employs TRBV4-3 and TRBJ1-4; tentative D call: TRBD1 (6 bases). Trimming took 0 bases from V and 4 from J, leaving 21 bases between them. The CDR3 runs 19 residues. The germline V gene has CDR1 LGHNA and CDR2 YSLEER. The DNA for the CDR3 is TGCGCCAGCAGCCAAGAAGCGAGGGGGTCCCACGACCTTAATGAAAAACTGTTTTTT. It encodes CASSQEARGSHDLNEKLFF.

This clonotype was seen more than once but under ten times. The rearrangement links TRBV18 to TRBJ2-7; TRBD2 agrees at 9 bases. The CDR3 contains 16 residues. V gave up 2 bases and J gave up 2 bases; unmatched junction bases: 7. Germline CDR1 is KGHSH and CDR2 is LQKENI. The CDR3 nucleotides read TGTGCCAGCTCACCAAGCGGGGGGACAAGCACCTACGAGCAGTACTTC. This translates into CASSPSGGTSTYEQYF.

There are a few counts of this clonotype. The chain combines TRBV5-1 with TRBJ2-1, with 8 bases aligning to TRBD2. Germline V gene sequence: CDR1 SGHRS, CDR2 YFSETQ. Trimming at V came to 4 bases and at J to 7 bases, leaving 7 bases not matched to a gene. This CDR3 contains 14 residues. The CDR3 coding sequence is TGCGCCAGCAGCCCAGGAGCGGGAGAAAATGAGCAGTTCTTC. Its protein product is CASSPGAGENEQFF.

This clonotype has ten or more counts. This CDR3 is CASRYRGSTLPEQYF. For the CDR3, the DNA is TGTGCCAGCAGATATCGCGGGTCAACGCTACCCGAGCAGTACTTC. The genes are TRBV28 and TRBJ2-7; D is perhaps TRBD2 (5 bases). CDR1 is MDHEN, CDR2 SYDVKM, per germline. Trimming took off 6 bases at V and 6 bases at J, with 21 bases between the two ends. CDR3 length: 15 residues.

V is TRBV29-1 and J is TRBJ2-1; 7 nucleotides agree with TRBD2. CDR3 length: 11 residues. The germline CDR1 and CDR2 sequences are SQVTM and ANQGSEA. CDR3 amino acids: CSMGGSREQFF. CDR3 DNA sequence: TGCAGTATGGGGGGGAGTCGTGAGCAGTTCTTC.

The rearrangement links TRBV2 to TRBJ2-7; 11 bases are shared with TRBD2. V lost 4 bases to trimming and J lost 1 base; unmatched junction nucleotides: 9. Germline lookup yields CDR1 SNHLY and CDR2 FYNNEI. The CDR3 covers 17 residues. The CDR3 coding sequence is TGTGCCAGCAGTGGCCCGGGACTAGCGGTAGAATCCTACGAGCAGTACTTC. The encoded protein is CASSGPGLAVESYEQYF.

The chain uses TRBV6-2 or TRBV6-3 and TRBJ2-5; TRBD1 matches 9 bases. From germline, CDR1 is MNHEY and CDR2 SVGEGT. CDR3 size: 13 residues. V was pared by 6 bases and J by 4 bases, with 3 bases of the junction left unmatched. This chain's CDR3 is CASRGQGGETQYF. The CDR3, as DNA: TGTGCCAGCAGGGGACAGGGAGGAGAGACCCAGTACTTC.

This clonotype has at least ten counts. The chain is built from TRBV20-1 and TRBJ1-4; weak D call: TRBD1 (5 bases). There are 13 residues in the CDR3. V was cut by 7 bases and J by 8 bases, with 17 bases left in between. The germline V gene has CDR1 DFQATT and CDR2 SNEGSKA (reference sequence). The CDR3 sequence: CSVAGSGMEKLFF. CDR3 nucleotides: TGCAGTGTTGCAGGGAGTGGGATGGAAAAACTGTTTTTT.

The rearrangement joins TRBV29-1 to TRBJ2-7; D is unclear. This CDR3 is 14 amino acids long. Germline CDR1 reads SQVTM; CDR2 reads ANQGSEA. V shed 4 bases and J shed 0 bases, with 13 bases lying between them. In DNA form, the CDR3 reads TGCAGCGTTGTTCGCAGCGCTAGCTCCTACGAGCAGTACTTC. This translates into CSVVRSASSYEQYF.

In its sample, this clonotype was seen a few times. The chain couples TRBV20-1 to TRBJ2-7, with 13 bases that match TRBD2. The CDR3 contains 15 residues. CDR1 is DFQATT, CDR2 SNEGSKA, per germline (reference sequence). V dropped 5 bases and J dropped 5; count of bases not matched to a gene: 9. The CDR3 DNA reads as TGCAGTGCTCCTTCCGGGACTAGCGGGGTTCACGAGCAGTACTTC. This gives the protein CSAPSGTSGVHEQYF.

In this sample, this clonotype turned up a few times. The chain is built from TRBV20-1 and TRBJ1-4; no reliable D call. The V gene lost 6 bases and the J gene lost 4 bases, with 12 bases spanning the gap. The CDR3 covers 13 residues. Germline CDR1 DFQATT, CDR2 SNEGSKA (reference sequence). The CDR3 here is CSAGRAGNEKLFF. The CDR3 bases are TGCAGTGCCGGCCGGGCTGGTAATGAAAAACTGTTTTTT.

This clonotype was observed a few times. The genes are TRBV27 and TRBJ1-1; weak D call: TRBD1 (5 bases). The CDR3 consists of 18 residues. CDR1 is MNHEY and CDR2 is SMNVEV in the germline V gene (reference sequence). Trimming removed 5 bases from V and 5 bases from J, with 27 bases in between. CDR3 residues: CASSPRDHRGRGKTEAFF. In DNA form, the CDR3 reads TGTGCCAGCAGTCCTAGGGACCATCGAGGGAGAGGCAAAACTGAAGCTTTCTTT.